The T cell receptor (beta chain) under discussion was sequenced for a study of cytomegalovirus exposure and HLA in healthy donors (dated by TCRdb to the late 2010s). Turning to the overall study: A later analysis indicated that the 100 to 150 validation repertoires were generated on the platform also employed for the 670 or so repertoires of the first cohort. Besides the first cohort of roughly 660 subjects, a separate validation cohort made up of 120 different subjects was used. High-throughput TCR immunosequencing, statistical association of individual TCRs with disease status, and machine learning were combined to predict cytomegalovirus infection status. The study aimed to test whether cataloging public T cell receptors could reveal signatures of past pathogen exposure. Results the study describes overall, beyond this receptor: A later analysis found that TCRs clustered in the first cohort also tended to co-occur in the 95 to 150 validation repertoires, with about 94% of cluster scores above 0. A later analysis lacked HLA typing for the validation cohort, so it scored co-occurrence in that cohort across all 120 or so repertoires. The classifier was reported to diagnose cytomegalovirus status with high specificity and sensitivity in both the original cohort and the validation cohort. In vitro tests confirmed that three of the cytomegalovirus-associated TCR beta chains recognize cytomegalovirus antigens. Most TCR sequences were seen in very few donors, while some public TCRs were found in many individuals. A total of roughly 160 TCR beta chains were listed by the study as associated with cytomegalovirus. It was suggested by the authors that the approach could potentially be generalized to other disease states and immunological phenotypes.

Including the terminal cysteine and phenylalanine, the CDR3 comprises 13 residues. The retained sequence is limited to the CDR3, 39 bases, with the frame set at the first base. At the junction V is shortened by 7 bases and J by 5 bases; bases outside the gene matches: 4. In the germline V gene, CDR1 corresponds to MNHNS and CDR2 to SASEGT. With regard to this clone: Its antigen has not been determined. No much larger clone is present one base from it, and per-base qualities are unavailable.

Libraries were prepared through the immunoSEQ multiplex PCR assay. The authors' pipeline ran thus. A statistical classification framework was developed to diagnose cytomegalovirus status using the catalog of TCR beta chain sequences. TCRdb carries this immuneACCESS record with in-frame sequences only. Its versions omit some clonotypes, under half of them owing to an unresolved V gene in the studies checked, with the rest unexplained. From that table come the V and J calls and clone size; the DNA was used to work out D and trimming. Here the sample has 55,000 to 80,000 clones; roughly 94% occur a single time. The ten biggest clones cover approximately 6.8% of the sample. The donors were included in the validation cohort of 120 subjects, a group kept apart from the roughly 700-subject first cohort.

Sequencing was performed on PBMCs. The TCR originated in a young woman in good health and CMV-seropositive. The V and J segments used are TRBV6-1 and TRBJ1-2, and 10 bases in between align with TRBD1. The CDR3 reads CASKRTGGYGYTF. The bases read TGTGCCAGCAAAAGGACAGGGGGGTATGGCTACACCTTC.